This note documents a single T cell receptor (beta chain) sequence. The CDR3 extends over 12 amino acids. Germline values: CDR1 SEHNR, CDR2 FQNEAQ (reference sequence). The V end lost 3 bases, the J end lost 7 bases, and 6 bases lay between the germline ends. This sample was included in a study of shared clonotypes between healthy human individuals. Generated by immunoSEQ multiplex PCR, the TCRdb table keeps only in-frame clones and is missing some. The sample contains 2 million to 3 million clones, 93% of which appear only once. Sequencing used naive CD4+ T cells from PBMCs. Sample subset: CD45RA+ positively selected. The V and J genes are TRBV7-9 and TRBJ1-4, with D unclear. This clonotype was obtained from a man aged 18 to 30 in good health. Some clones in this sample may be carry-over from other donors' samples. The CDR3 protein is CASSFSGEKLFF. As DNA, the CDR3 is TGTGCCAGCAGCTTTTCTGGTGAAAAACTGTTTTTT.